This T cell receptor beta chain was documented in a study of T cells in Graves' hyperthyroidism and ophthalmopathy. These patients, aged 18 to 65, had recently diagnosed hyperthyroidism lasting under 2 months. The CDR3 regions of TCR beta were amplified from RNA transcripts. The HTBI primer set drove a first-round RT-PCR of the TCR CDR3. One entry per CDR3 protein results from TCRdb running MiXCR on the multiplex PCR reads. The sample contains about 350,000 distinct CDR3 sequences, 15% to 20% of which appear only once. This clonotype appeared many times. The germline V gene encodes CDR1 SQVTM and CDR2 ANQGSEA. V dropped 0 bases and J dropped 11 bases, with 19 bases sitting between them. This CDR3 has 14 residues.

J is TRBJ1-1 and V is TRBV29-1, with D possibly matching TRBD1 (5 bases). The source is a woman aged 18 to 35 with Graves' hyperthyroidism. What was sequenced was blood. The CDR3 here is CSVEDRLGVLGAFF. CDR3 nucleotides: TGCAGCGTTGAAGATCGCCTGGGGGTGCTAGGTGCTTTCTTT.